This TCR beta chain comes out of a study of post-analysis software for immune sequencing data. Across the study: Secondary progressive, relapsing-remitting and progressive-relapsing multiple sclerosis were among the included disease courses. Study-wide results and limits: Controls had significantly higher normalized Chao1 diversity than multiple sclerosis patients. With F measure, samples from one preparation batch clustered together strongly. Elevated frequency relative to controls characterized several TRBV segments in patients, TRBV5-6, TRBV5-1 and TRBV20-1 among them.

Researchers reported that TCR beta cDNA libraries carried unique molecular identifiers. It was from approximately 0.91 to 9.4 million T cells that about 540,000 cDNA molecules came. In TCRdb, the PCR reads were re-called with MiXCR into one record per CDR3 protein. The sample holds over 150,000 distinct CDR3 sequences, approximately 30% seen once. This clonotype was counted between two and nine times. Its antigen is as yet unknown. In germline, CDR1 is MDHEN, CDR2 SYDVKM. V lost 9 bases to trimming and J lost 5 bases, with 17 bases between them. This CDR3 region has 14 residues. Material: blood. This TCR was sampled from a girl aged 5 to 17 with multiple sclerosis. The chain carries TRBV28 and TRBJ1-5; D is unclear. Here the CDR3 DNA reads TGTGCCAGTAGGATGCCCCGGTCGGATCAGCCCCAGCATTTT. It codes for CASRMPRSDQPQHF.